This TCR beta chain stems from a study of T cell responses to AZD1222 COVID-19 vaccine. Study-level results: Epitopes outside B.1.351 and B.1.1.7 mutated regions reportedly drew nearly half of spike TCRs. Only after the peak T cell response were repertoires sampled.

Points on this clone: What it binds is not known.

The CDR3 covers 16 residues. V lost 1 base to trimming and J lost 3 bases, with 12 bases between them. CDR1 LNHDA and CDR2 SQIVND come from the germline V gene (reference sequence). Sequenced by immunoSEQ multiplex PCR; TCRdb stores in-frame clones only, minus some. The sample consists of approximately 160,000 clones, around 90% of them appearing once. The sequences come from peripheral blood, collected on day 0 of AZD1222 vaccination. The rearrangement uses TRBV19 and TRBJ1-4, with TRBD1 as a possible D gene (5 bases). This sequence was found in an adult in good health. The CDR3: CASSIVHGTANEKLFF. The DNA of the CDR3 is TGTGCCAGTAGTATAGTCCACGGGACGGCTAATGAAAAACTGTTTTTT.